The rows below give T cell receptor beta chains drawn from one sample of a study of OX40 agonist ivuxolimab in advanced cancers. TCRdb keeps only in-frame clones here, not all; method: immunoSEQ multiplex PCR. The sample shows tens of thousands of clones, more than 75% of them seen only once. The input for sequencing was CD4+ or CD8+ T cells sorted from blood, taken in a trial of the OX40 agonist ivuxolimab. The receptors shown here come from an adult with an advanced solid tumor such as melanoma, head and neck, liver or kidney cancer. Each CDR3 is given with its conserved first and last residue. The D gene is left open where the match is weak. Not every row has a clone size; where given, it reads once, few, many or a size class.

j_gene	d_gene	v_gene	abundance	CDR3nt	CDR3aa
TRBJ2-1	TRBD2	TRBV6-5	.	TGTGCCAGCAGCCCTAGCGGAGAAGCCTACAATGAGCAGTTCTTC	CASSPSGEAYNEQFF
TRBJ2-7	TRBD1	TRBV28	.	TGTGCCAGCAACATAGGACAGGGGGCCTACGAGCAGTACTTC	CASNIGQGAYEQYF
TRBJ2-7	TRBD2	TRBV6-1	.	TGTGCCATCAGTGAGCCACTCGGTCCAGCGGGAGACTACGAGCAGTACTTC	CAISEPLGPAGDYEQYF
TRBJ2-1	TRBD2	TRBV30	.	TGTGCCTGGAGAGCCGCGACTAGCGGGTTGAATGAGCAGTTCTTC	CAWRAATSGLNEQFF
TRBJ1-1	.	TRBV19	.	TGTGCCAGTAGTCTCTCCGGGACGGGAGGGACTGAAGCTTTCTTT	CASSLSGTGGTEAFF
TRBJ2-5	TRBD2	TRBV7-8	once	TGTGCCAGCAGCACTGGGACTAGACCGGAGACCCAGTACTTC	CASSTGTRPETQYF
TRBJ2-7	.	TRBV4-1	.	TGCGCCAGCAGCCACACAGGGGGGGGTTCCTACGAGCAGTACTTC	CASSHTGGGSYEQYF
TRBJ2-7	TRBD2	TRBV4-2	.	TGTGCCAGCAGCCTACGGACTAGCGGGAGATCCTACGAGCAGTACTTC	CASSLRTSGRSYEQYF
TRBJ2-7	.	TRBV6-1	hyperexpanded	TGTGCCAGCAGTGAAGGAGACGGACAGATGGGCGAGCAGTACTTC	CASSEGDGQMGEQYF
TRBJ1-1	.	TRBV7-9	.	TGTGCCAGCAGATCGGGGCCCACTGAAGCTTTCTTT	CASRSGPTEAFF
TRBJ2-5	TRBD2	TRBV2	.	TGTGCCAGCGAGAACGTCGCGGGGGAAGAGACCCAGTACTTC	CASENVAGEETQYF